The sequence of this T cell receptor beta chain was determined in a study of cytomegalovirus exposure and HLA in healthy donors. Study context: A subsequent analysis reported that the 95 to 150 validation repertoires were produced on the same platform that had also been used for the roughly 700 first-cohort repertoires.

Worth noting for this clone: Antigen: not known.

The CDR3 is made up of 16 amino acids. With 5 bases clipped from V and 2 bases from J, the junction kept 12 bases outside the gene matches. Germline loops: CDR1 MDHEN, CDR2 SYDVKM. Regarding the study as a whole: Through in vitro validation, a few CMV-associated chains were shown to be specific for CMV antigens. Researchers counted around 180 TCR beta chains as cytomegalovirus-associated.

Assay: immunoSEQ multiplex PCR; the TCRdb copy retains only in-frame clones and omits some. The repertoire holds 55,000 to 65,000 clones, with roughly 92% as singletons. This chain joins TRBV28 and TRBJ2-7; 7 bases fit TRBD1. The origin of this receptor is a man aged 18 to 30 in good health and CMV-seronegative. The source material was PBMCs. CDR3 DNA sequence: TGTGCCAGCAGTCTTTACGGGACAGCGGCGCCCTACGAGCAGTACTTC. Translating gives CASSLYGTAAPYEQYF.